Listed below are T cell receptor beta chains from one sample, sequenced in a study of blood T cell repertoires in COVID-19. Sequencing used immunoSEQ multiplex PCR; TCRdb keeps in-frame clones, though not all of them. The sample yields around 180,000 clones, about four fifths seen once. The specimen was PBMCs or T cells enriched from blood (not recorded which). These receptors originate from a man aged 50 to 59 who had recovered from COVID-19. Both conserved end residues are part of each CDR3. The D gene is left open where the match is weak. Part of the rows lack a size; the others show once, few, many or a class for expanded clones.

v_gene	d_gene	j_gene	abundance	CDR3aa	CDR3nt
TRBV6-5	TRBD1	TRBJ1-2	NA	CASSYSGTGSYGYTF	TGTGCCAGCAGTTACTCAGGGACAGGGTCCTATGGCTACACCTTC
TRBV7-3	NA	TRBJ2-3	once	CASSRRGSDTQYF	TGTGCCAGCAGCCGCAGGGGTAGCGATACGCAGTATTTT
TRBV12-3/TRBV12-4	TRBD1	TRBJ1-1	NA	CASMRGHQTEAFF	TGTGCCAGCATGAGGGGGCATCAAACTGAAGCTTTCTTT
TRBV19	NA	TRBJ1-1	NA	CASIPTKGHTEAFF	TGTGCCAGTATCCCGACTAAAGGGCACACTGAAGCTTTCTTT
TRBV5-4	NA	TRBJ1-1	NA	CASSLGGVMNTEAFF	TGTGCCAGCAGCTTGGGGGGGGTCATGAACACTGAAGCTTTCTTT
TRBV29-1	NA	TRBJ2-3	NA	CSVVSLQDMRTDTQYF	TGCAGCGTTGTATCGTTACAGGATATGCGCACAGATACGCAGTATTTT
TRBV28	TRBD1	TRBJ1-1	once	CASSTDRGEAFF	TGTGCCAGCAGCACGGACAGGGGTGAAGCTTTCTTT
TRBV11-3	NA	TRBJ1-6	NA	CASSPRGDSSPLHF	TGTGCCAGCAGCCCTCGGGGAGATTCTTCACCCCTCCACTTT
TRBV3-1/TRBV3-2	NA	TRBJ1-6	few	CASSQDWAGAYSPLHF	TGTGCCAGCAGCCAAGATTGGGCAGGCGCCTACTCACCCCTCCACTTT
TRBV5-1	NA	TRBJ2-3	NA	CASSAGHHPGTDTQYF	TGCGCCAGCAGCGCCGGACATCACCCCGGCACAGATACGCAGTATTTT
TRBV6-6	TRBD1	TRBJ2-7	NA	CASSHRDREGNEQYF	TGTGCCAGCAGTCACCGGGACAGGGAAGGAAACGAGCAGTACTTC
TRBV28	NA	TRBJ1-1	few	CATASPGTEAFF	TGTGCCACCGCATCCCCGGGGACTGAAGCTTTCTTT
TRBV13	TRBD1	TRBJ2-7	NA	CASSLSGTGLYEQYF	TGTGCCAGCAGCCTCTCAGGGACAGGGTTGTACGAGCAGTACTTC
TRBV27	TRBD1	TRBJ2-1	NA	CASSQGQGGYNEQFF	TGTGCCAGCAGTCAAGGACAGGGGGGATACAATGAGCAGTTCTTC
TRBV7-2	TRBD1	TRBJ2-7	NA	CASSAGTVVAHEQYF	TGTGCCAGCAGCGCAGGGACAGTAGTGGCACACGAGCAGTACTTC
TRBV18	NA	TRBJ1-2	few	CASSPGGDTYGYTF	TGTGCCAGCTCACCAGGGGGGGATACCTATGGCTACACCTTC
TRBV10-3	TRBD2	TRBJ2-3	once	CAISPMHRGGTSGTDTQYF	TGTGCCATCAGTCCTATGCATCGGGGGGGAACGTCTGGCACAGATACGCAGTATTTT
TRBV6-6	NA	TRBJ2-3	NA	CASNSRVSPQYF	TGTGCCAGCAATTCCAGGGTATCGCCGCAGTATTTT
TRBV11-2	NA	TRBJ2-1	NA	CASSLDGGVGAGSYNEQFF	TGTGCCAGCAGCTTAGATGGGGGTGTGGGGGCTGGGTCCTACAATGAGCAGTTCTTC
TRBV28	NA	TRBJ1-2	NA	CASSLSVTKYGYTF	TGTGCCAGCAGTTTATCAGTCACTAAATATGGCTACACCTTC
TRBV7-3	NA	TRBJ1-2	once	CASSLTTGKNGYTF	TGTGCCAGCAGCTTAACGACCGGGAAGAATGGCTACACCTTC
TRBV5-5	TRBD1	TRBJ1-6	NA	CASSRDRPDILGNSPLHF	TGTGCCAGCAGCCGGGACAGGCCCGACATTTTGGGTAATTCACCCCTCCACTTT
TRBV13	NA	TRBJ2-7	few	CASSLEPGGTYEQYF	TGTGCCAGCAGCTTAGAGCCAGGGGGGACCTACGAGCAGTACTTC
TRBV3-1/TRBV3-2	NA	TRBJ2-2	NA	CASSQFTGVNTGELFF	TGTGCCAGCAGCCAGTTCACGGGGGTAAACACCGGGGAGCTGTTTTTT
TRBV6-5	TRBD1	TRBJ2-1	NA	CATTWDRNNEQFF	TGTGCCACCACGTGGGACAGGAACAATGAGCAGTTCTTC
TRBV9	TRBD2	TRBJ2-5	NA	CASSPGLAQETQYF	TGTGCCAGCAGCCCGGGACTAGCCCAAGAGACCCAGTACTTC
TRBV9	TRBD2	TRBJ2-3	NA	CASSVELAGTDTQYF	TGTGCCAGCAGCGTAGAACTAGCGGGCACAGATACGCAGTATTTT